This T cell receptor beta chain was sequenced for a study of T cells after posttransplantation cyclophosphamide. Overall study findings and caveats: Recipient CMV seropositivity and CMV reactivation strongly tracked TRB clonality.

CDR1 and CDR2 from the germline V gene are GTSNPN and SVGIG (reference sequence). The CDR3 is 14 residues long. The J segment lost 5 bases and the V segment lost 3 bases, leaving 8 bases of the junction unmatched. This clone was detected ten times or more. No antigen is known for it. Measured with immunoSEQ multiplex PCR; TCRdb has only the in-frame clones, and not every one. Listed for the sample are 40,000 to 55,000 clones, none seen a single time. The source material was PBMCs. The clonotype was recovered from a man aged 35-49 years in good health, CMV-negative, and a related stem cell transplant donor. This chain joins TRBV30 and TRBJ2-7, with 9 bases that match TRBD1. CDR3 sequence reads: CAWRAKDRGHEQYF. As DNA, the CDR3 is TGTGCCTGGAGGGCGAAGGACAGGGGTCACGAGCAGTACTTC.